This T cell receptor (beta chain) comes out of a study of blood T cell repertoires in COVID-19 (dated by TCRdb to the early 2020s). In the study overall: The collaborator samples originated in the United States, Italy and Spain and spanned the acute and convalescent phases of COVID-19. The sample metadata nearly always contained a de-identified subject ID, COVID-19 status, age in years and sex. The prospective study material was composed of cDNA or gDNA derived from T cells, B-cell-depleted T cells, or PBMCs. Where HLA class I and class II types were available, the types were taken from metadata supplied by the sample provider, not from assay-based typing. Subjects who had been exposed to COVID-19, were actively infected with it, or had recovered from it provided the deeply sampled blood TCRbeta repertoires that made up the dataset. Samples were obtained from the ongoing ImmuneRACE study (first 160 participants) and from about 1,300 subjects provided by 6 global collaborators. The repertoires were released in a freely available public database intended as a resource for research on the immune response to SARS-CoV-2.

As encoded in the germline V gene, CDR1 is SGHTA while CDR2 is FQGNSA. The CDR3 contains 15 residues, cysteine and phenylalanine counted. The kept DNA is CDR3 alone, 45 bases in frame from the first base. Between the V and J ends, shortened by 4 bases and 0 bases respectively, the junction contains 10 bases. TCRbeta CDR3 regions were amplified from genomic DNA by means of the immunoSEQ Assay, a bias-controlled multiplex PCR. The authors' pipeline ran thus. The number of nucleated cells in each sample was estimated from the amplification of reference gene primers within the assay. Sequence reads were collapsed and filtered to measure the absolute abundance of every unique TCRbeta CDR3 rearrangement. For each sample, productive Simpson clonality was calculated by taking the square root of Simpson's diversity index across productive rearrangements. Drawn from immuneACCESS, this table holds only the in-frame rearrangements with V and J called that TCRdb kept. Clones are partly lost; checked studies trace under half to an unresolved V gene and leave the rest unexplained. From that table come the V and J calls and clone size; the DNA was used to work out D and trimming. Within this sample are 40,000 to 65,000 clones, with about 86% of them counted one time only. Over 9.5% of the sample is in the top ten clones.

Whole blood was collected in K2EDTA tubes by collaborating institutions according to the institutions' own protocols. For TCRbeta analysis, collaborators shipped samples as frozen whole blood, isolated PBMCs, or DNA extracted from either of those sample types. Paper-wide results and their limitations: The quantity of clinical and demographic metadata differed by source and by participant and was supplied without curation.

Comments on this clone: Its target antigen remains unknown. Base-call qualities are not available, and no considerably larger clone is one nucleotide away.

In this chain, TRBV7-2 is recombined with TRBJ2-1, and possibly TRBD2, on 6 matching bases. Material: peripheral blood. The TCR comes from a man between 65 and 85 years old with active COVID-19. The bases read TGTGCCAGCAGCTGGGGACTTAGCTCCTACAATGAGCAGTTCTTC. The resulting protein is CASSWGLSSYNEQFF.